This record concerns one T cell receptor beta chain sequence. The sample belongs to a study of blood T cells in healthy people across ages. Trimming took off 5 bases at V and 0 bases at J, with 8 bases between the two ends. This CDR3 region has 13 residues. The germline gives CDR1 KGHSH, CDR2 LQKENI. A second PCR, run for about 7 to 11 cycles, used a sample-barcoded 5' primer plus a J-beta primer mix. TCRdb itself ran the 5' RACE reads through MiXCR, one entry per CDR3 protein. The sample includes hundreds of thousands of distinct CDR3 sequences, about 21% of them seen just once. Material: blood. This sequence was found in a man in his 70s in good health. V gene TRBV18 combines with J gene TRBJ2-7; the D gene could be TRBD1 or TRBD2 (5 bases each). The CDR3 protein is CASSTGASYEQYF. The CDR3, as DNA: TGTGCCAGCTCAACCGGGGCCTCCTACGAGCAGTACTTC.